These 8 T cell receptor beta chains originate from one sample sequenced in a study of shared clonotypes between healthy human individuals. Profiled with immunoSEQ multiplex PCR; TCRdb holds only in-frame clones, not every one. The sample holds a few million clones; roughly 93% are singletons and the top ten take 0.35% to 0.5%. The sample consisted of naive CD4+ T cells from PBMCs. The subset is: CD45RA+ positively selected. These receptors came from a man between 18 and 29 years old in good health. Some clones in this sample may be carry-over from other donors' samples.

The CDR3 DNA follows: TGTGCCAGCAGCTTAGTCGCGGGGAGGGGAACCGGGGAGCTGTTTTTT. It encodes CASSLVAGRGTGELFF. The chain is built from TRBV7-2 and TRBJ2-2; TRBD2 agrees at 7 bases. The length of the CDR3 is 16 residues. J was trimmed by 5 bases and V by 1 base; bases with no gene match: 7. From germline, CDR1 is SGHTA and CDR2 FQGNSA. Supplemented by reference TRBV7-2 and TRBJ2-2, the full variable domain reads GAGVSQSPSNKVTEKGKDVELRCDPISGHTALYWYRQSLGQGLEFLIYFQGNSAPDKSGLPSDRFSAERTGGSVSTLTIQRTQQEDSAVYLCASSLVAGRGTGELFFGEGSRLTVL.

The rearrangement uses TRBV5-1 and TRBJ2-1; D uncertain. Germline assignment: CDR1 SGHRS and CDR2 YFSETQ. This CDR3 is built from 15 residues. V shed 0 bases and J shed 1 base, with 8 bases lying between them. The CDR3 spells CASSLADLSYNEQFF. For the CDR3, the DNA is TGCGCCAGCAGCTTGGCCGATCTTTCCTACAATGAGCAGTTCTTC.

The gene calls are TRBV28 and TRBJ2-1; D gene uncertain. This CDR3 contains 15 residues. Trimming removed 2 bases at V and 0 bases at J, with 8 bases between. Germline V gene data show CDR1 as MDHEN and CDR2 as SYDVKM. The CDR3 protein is CASSLIPSSYNEQFF. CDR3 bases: TGTGCCAGCAGTTTAATCCCTAGCTCCTACAATGAGCAGTTCTTC.

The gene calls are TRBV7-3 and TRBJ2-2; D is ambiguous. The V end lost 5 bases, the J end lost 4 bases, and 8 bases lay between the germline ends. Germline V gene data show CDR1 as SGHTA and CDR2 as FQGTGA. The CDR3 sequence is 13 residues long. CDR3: CASSPAGTGELFF. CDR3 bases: TGTGCCAGCAGCCCCGCAGGCACCGGGGAGCTGTTTTTT.

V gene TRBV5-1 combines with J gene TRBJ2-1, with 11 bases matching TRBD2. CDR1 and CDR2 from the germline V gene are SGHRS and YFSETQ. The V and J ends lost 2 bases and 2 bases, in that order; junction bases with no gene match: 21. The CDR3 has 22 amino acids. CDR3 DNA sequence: TGCGCCAGCAGCTTAATCACGAAGCTACCGGGACTAGCGGAAAATCCCTACAATGAGCAGTTCTTC. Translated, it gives CASSLITKLPGLAENPYNEQFF.

The DNA of the CDR3 is TGTGCCAGCTCACCATCCGGTCCGGGCAGGGGGTACAATGAGCAGTTCTTC. It yields the protein CASSPSGPGRGYNEQFF. The J gene is TRBJ2-1, the V gene TRBV18, with 7 bases identical to TRBD1. Trimming at V came to 2 bases and at J to 4 bases, leaving 11 bases not matched to a gene. The CDR3 has 17 residues. Germline loops: CDR1 KGHSH, CDR2 LQKENI.

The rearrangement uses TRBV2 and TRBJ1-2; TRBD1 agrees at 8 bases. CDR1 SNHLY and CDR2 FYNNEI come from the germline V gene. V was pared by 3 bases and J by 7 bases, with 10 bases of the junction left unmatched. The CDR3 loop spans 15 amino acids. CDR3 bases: TGTGCCAGCAGTGAGACGGGACAGGACGAAGGTGGCTACACCTTC. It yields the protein CASSETGQDEGGYTF.

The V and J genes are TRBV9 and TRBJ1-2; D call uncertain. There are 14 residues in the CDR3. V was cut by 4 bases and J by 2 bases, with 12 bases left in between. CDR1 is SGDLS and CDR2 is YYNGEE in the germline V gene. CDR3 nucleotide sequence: TGTGCCAGCAGCCCCCAAAGGGAAAACTATGGCTACACCTTC. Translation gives CASSPQRENYGYTF.